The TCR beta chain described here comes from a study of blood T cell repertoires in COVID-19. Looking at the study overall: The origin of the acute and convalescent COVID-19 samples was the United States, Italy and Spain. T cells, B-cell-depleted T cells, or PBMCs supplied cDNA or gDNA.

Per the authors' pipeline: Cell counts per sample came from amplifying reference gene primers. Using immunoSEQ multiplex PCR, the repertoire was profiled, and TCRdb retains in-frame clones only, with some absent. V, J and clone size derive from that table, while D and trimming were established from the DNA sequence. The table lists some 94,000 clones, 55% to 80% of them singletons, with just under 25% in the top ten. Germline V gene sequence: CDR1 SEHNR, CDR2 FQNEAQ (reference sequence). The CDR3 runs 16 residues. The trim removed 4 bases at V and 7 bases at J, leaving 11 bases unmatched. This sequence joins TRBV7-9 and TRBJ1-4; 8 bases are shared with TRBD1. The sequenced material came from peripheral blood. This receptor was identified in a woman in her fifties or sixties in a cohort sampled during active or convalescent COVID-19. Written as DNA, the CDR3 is TGTGCCAGCAGCTGGGGGACAGGCACTCCTACTGAAAAACTGTTTTTT. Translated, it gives CASSWGTGTPTEKLFF.